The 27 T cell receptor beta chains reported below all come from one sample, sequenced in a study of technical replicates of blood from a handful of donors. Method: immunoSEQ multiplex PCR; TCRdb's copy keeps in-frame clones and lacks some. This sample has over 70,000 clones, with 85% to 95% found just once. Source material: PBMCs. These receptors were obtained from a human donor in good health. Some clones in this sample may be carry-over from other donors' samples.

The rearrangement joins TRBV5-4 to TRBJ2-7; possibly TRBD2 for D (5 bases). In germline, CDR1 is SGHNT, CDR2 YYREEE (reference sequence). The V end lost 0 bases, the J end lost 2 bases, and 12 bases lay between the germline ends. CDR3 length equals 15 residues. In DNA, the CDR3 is TGTGCCAGCAGCTTGGGAGAAAGCGGCGCCTACGAGCAGTACTTC. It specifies CASSLGESGAYEQYF.

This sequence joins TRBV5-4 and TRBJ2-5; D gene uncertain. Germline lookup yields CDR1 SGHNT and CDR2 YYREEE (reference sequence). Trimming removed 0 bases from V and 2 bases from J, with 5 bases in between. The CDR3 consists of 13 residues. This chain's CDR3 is CASSLGQQETQYF. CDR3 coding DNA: TGTGCCAGCAGCTTGGGGCAGCAAGAGACCCAGTACTTC.

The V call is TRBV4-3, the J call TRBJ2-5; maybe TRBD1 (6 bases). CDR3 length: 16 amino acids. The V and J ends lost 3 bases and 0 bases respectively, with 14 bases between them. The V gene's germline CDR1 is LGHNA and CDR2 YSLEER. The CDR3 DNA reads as TGCGCCAGCAGCCAGGGGACATCCGTATACCAAGAGACCCAGTACTTC. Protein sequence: CASSQGTSVYQETQYF.

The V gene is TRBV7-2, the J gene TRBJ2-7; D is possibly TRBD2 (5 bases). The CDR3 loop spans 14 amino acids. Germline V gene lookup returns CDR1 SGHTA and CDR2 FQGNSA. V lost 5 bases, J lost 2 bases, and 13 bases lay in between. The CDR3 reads CASSPTGLAYEQYF. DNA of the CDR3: TGTGCCAGCAGCCCAACTGGACTGGCCTACGAGCAGTACTTC.

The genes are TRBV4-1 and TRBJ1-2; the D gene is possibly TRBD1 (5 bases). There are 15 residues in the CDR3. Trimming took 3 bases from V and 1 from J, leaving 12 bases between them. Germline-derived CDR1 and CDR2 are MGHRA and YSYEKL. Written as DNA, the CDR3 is TGCGCCAGCAGCCAGGCCACAGGATTTAACTATGGCTACACCTTC. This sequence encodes CASSQATGFNYGYTF.

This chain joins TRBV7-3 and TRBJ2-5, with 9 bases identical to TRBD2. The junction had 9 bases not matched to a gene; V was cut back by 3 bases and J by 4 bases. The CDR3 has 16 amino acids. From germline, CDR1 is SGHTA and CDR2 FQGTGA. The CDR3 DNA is TGTGCCAGCAGCTTCGGTGGCGCGGGAGGGGCAGAGACCCAGTACTTC. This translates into CASSFGGAGGAETQYF.

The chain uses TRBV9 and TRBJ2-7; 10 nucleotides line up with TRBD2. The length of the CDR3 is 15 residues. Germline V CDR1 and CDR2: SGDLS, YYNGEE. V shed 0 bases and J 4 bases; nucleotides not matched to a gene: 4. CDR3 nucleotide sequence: TGTGCCAGCAGCGTAGCTAGCGGGGGTATATACGAGCAGTACTTC. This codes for CASSVASGGIYEQYF.

CDR3 in DNA: TGCGGAGGCCCCGCTGGAAACACCATATATTTT. It encodes CGGPAGNTIYF. The chain couples TRBV20-1 to TRBJ1-3; the D is unclear. The CDR3 sequence is 11 residues long. The germline V gene has CDR1 DFQATT and CDR2 SNEGSKA (reference sequence).

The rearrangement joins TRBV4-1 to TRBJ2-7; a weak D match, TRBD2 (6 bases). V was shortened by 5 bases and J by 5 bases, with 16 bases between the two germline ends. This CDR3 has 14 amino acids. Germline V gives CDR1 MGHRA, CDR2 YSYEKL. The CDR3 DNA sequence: TGCGCCAGCAGCTCCCGGACTATTGGCGACGAGCAGTACTTC. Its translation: CASSSRTIGDEQYF.

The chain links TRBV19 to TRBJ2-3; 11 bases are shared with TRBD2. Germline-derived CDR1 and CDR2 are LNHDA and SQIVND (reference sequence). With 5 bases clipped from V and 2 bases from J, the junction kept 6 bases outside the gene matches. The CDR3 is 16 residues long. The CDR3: CASSLSGRAVTDTQYF. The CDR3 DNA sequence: TGTGCCAGTAGTCTTAGCGGGAGGGCCGTCACAGATACGCAGTATTTT.

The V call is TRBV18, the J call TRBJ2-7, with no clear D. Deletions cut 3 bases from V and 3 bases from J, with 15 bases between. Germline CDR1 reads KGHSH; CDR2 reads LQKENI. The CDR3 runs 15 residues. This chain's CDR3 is CASSPPRSTVYEQYF. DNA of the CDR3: TGTGCCAGCTCACCGCCCCGGTCCACAGTCTACGAGCAGTACTTC. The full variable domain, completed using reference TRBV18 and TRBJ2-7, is NAGVMQNPRHLVRRRGQEARLRCSPMKGHSHVYWYRQLPEEGLKFMVYLQKENIIDESGMPKERFSAEFPKEGPSILRIQQVVRGDSAAYFCASSPPRSTVYEQYFGPGTRLTVT.

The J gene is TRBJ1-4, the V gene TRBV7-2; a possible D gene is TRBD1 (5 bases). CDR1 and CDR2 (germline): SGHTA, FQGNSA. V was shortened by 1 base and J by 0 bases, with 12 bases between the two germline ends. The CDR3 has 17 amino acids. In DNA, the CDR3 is TGTGCCAGCAGCTTAGGGGGGGTTACTTCAACTAATGAAAAACTGTTTTTT. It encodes CASSLGGVTSTNEKLFF.

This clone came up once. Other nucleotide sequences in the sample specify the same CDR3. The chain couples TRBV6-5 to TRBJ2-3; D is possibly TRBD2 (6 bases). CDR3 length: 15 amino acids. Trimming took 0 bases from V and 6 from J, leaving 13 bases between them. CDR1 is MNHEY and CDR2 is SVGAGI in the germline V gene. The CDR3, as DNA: TGTGCCAGCAGTTACTCGCGGGGATTCACGGATACGCAGTATTTT. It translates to CASSYSRGFTDTQYF.

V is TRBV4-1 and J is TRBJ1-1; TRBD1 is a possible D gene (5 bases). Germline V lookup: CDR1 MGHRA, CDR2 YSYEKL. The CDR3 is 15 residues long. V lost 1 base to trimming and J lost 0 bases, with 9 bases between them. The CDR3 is CASSQGDRMNTEAFF. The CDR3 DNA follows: TGCGCCAGCAGCCAAGGCGACAGAATGAACACTGAAGCTTTCTTT.

CDR3 sequence: CASPLSGPYEQYF. The CDR3 region has the DNA TGTGCCAGCCCCCTTAGCGGCCCCTACGAGCAGTACTTC. The rearrangement links TRBV14 to TRBJ2-7, with D perhaps TRBD2 (6 bases). The CDR3 totals 13 residues. CDR1 is SGHDN, CDR2 FVKESK, per germline. Trimming took off 8 bases at V and 2 bases at J, with 13 bases between the two ends.

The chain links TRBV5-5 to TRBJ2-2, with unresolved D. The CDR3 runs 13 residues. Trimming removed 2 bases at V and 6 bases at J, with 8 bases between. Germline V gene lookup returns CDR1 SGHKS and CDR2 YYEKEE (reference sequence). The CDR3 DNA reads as TGTGCCAGCAGCTTTGCCAGTGCCGGGGAGCTGTTTTTT. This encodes CASSFASAGELFF.

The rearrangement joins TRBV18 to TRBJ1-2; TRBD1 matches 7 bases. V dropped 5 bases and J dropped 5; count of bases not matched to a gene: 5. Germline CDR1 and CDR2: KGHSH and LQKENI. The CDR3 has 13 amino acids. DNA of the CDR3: TGTGCCAGCTCAGGACAGGCCGATTATGGCTACACCTTC. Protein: CASSGQADYGYTF.

The CDR3 here is CASSSSEAWGNYGYTF. In nucleotides, the CDR3 is TGTGCCAGCAGCTCCTCGGAGGCGTGGGGTAACTATGGCTACACCTTC. The V and J genes are TRBV7-9 and TRBJ1-2; no firm D call. The CDR3 covers 16 residues. Trimming cost V 4 bases and J 1 base, with 16 bases left between them. Germline loops: CDR1 SEHNR, CDR2 FQNEAQ (reference sequence).

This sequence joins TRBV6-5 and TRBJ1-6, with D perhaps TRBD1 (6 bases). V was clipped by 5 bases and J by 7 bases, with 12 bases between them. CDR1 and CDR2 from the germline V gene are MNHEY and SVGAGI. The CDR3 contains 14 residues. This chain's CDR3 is CASSPDRINSPLHF. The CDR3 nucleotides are TGTGCCAGCAGTCCGGACAGAATCAATTCACCCCTCCACTTT.

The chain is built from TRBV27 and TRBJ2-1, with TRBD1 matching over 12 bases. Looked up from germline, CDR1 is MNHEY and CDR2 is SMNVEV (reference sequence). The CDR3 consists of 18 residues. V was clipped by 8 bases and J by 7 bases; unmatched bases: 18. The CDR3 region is CASFPRLPGTGGLNEQFF. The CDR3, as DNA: TGTGCCAGCTTCCCCCGATTGCCCGGGACAGGGGGCTTGAATGAGCAGTTCTTC.

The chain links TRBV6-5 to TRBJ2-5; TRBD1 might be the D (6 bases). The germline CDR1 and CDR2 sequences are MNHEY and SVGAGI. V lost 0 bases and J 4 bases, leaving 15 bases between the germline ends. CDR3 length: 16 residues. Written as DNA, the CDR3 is TGTGCCAGCAGTTACTCTGCTAACAGGGTTGGAGAGACCCAGTACTTC. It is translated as CASSYSANRVGETQYF.

Here the CDR3 reads CASSSRLAGDTQYF. Here the CDR3 DNA reads TGTGCCAGCAGCTCTAGACTAGCCGGGGATACGCAGTATTTT. This rearrangement joins TRBV11-1 to TRBJ2-3; 7 positions agree with TRBD2. Germline V gives CDR1 SGHAT, CDR2 FQDESV (reference sequence). The CDR3 has 14 amino acids. The ends lost 4 bases at V and 6 bases at J; junction bases unmatched: 7.

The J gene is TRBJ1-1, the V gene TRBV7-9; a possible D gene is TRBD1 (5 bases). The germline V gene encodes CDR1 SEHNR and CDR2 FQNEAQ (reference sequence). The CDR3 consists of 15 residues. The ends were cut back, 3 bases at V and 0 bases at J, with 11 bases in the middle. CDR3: CASSLGRGLNTEAFF. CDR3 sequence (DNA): TGTGCCAGCAGCTTGGGGCGCGGATTGAACACTGAAGCTTTCTTT.

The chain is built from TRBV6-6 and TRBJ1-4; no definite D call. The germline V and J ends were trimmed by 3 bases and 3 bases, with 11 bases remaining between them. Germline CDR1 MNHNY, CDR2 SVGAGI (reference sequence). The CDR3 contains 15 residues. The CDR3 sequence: CASSYSGVANEKLFF. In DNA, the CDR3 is TGTGCCAGCAGTTATTCAGGCGTTGCTAATGAAAAACTGTTTTTT.

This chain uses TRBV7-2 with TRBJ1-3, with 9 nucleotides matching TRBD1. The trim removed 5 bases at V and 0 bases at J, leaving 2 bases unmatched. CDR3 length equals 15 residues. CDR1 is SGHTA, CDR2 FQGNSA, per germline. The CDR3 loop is CASSPDRGSGNTIYF. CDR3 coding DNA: TGTGCCAGCAGCCCGGACAGGGGCTCTGGAAACACCATATATTTT.

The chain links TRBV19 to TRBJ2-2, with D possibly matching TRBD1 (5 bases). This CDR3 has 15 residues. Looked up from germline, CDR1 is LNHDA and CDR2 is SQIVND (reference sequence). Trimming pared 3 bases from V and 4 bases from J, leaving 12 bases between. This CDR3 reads CASSMAGSSTGELFF. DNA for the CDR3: TGTGCCAGTAGTATGGCAGGGTCCAGCACCGGGGAGCTGTTTTTT. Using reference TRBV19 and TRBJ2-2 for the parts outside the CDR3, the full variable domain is DGGITQSPKYLFRKEGQNVTLSCEQNLNHDAMYWYRQDPGQGLRLIYYSQIVNDFQKGDIAEGYSVSREKKESFPLTVTSAQKNPTAFYLCASSMAGSSTGELFFGEGSRLTVL.

This chain's CDR3 is CASSLEGQGLYGYTF. Written as DNA, the CDR3 is TGCGCCAGCAGCTTGGAGGGACAGGGTTTATATGGCTACACCTTC. The chain has TRBV5-1 and TRBJ1-2; TRBD1 matches at 9 bases. Losses at the gene ends were 0 bases for V and 5 bases for J; bases not matched to a gene: 5. Germline V CDR1 and CDR2: SGHRS, YFSETQ. The CDR3 loop spans 15 amino acids. The entire variable domain, with the rest obtained from reference TRBV5-1 and TRBJ1-2, is as follows: KAGVTQTPRYLIKTRGQQVTLSCSPISGHRSVSWYQQTPGQGLQFLFEYFSETQRNKGNFPGRFSGRQFSNSRSEMNVSTLELGDSALYLCASSLEGQGLYGYTFGSGTRLTVV.